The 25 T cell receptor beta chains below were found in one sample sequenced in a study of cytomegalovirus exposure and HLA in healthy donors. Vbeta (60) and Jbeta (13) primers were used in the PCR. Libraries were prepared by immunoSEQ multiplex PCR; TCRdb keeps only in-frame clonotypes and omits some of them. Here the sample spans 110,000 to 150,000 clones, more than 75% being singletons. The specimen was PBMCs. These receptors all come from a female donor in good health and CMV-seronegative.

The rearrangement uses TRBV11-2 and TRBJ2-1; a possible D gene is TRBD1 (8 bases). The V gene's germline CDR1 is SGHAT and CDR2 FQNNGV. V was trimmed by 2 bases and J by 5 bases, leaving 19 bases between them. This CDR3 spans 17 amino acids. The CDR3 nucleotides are TGTGCCAGCAGCTTACGAAAAGGACAGGGAGGGAACAATGAGCAGTTCTTC. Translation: CASSLRKGQGGNNEQFF.

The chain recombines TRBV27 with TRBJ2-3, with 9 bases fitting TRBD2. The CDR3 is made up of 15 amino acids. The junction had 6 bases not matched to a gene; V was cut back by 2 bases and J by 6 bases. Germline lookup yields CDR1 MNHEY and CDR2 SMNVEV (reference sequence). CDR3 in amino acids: CASSLRTSVGDTQYF. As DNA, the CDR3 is TGTGCCAGCAGTTTACGGACTAGCGTGGGGGATACGCAGTATTTT.

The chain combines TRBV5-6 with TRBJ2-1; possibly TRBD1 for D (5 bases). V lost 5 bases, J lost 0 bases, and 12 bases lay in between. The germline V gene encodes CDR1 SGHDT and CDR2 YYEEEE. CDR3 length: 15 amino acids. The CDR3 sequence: CASRQGASSYNEQFF. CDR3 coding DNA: TGTGCCAGCAGACAAGGGGCTAGCTCCTACAATGAGCAGTTCTTC.

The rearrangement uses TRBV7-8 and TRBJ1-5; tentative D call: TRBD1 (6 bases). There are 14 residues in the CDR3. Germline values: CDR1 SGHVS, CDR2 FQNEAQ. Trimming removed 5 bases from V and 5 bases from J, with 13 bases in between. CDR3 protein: CASSPGQTHQPQHF. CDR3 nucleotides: TGTGCCAGCAGCCCCGGACAGACCCATCAGCCCCAGCATTTT.

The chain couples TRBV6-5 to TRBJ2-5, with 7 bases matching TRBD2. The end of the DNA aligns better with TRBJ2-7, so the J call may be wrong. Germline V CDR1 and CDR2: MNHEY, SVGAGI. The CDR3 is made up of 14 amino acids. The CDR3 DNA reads TGTGCCAGCAGTTACCTTGGCGGGAGCTACGAGCAGTACTTC. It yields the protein CASSYLGGSYEQYF.

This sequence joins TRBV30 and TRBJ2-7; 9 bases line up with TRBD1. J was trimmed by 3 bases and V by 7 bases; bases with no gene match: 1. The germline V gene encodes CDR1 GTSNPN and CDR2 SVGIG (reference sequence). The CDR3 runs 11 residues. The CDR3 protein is CASDRGYEQYF. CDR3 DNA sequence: TGTGCCTCGGACAGGGGCTACGAGCAGTACTTC.

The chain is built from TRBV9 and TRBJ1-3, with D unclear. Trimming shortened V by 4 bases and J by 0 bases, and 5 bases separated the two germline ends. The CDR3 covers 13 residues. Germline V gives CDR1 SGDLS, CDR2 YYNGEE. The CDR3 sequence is CASSSPSGNTIYF. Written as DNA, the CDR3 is TGTGCCAGCAGCTCTCCCTCTGGAAACACCATATATTTT. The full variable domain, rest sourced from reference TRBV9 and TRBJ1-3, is DSGVTQTPKHLITATGQRVTLRCSPRSGDLSVYWYQQSLDQGLQFLIQYYNGEERAKGNILERFSAQQFPDLHSELNLSSLELGDSALYFCASSSPSGNTIYFGEGSWLTVV.

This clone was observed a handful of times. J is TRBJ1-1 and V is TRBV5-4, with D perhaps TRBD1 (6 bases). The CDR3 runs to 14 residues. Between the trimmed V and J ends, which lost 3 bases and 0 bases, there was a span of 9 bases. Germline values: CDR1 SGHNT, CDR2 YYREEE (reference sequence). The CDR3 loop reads CASSWGQMNTEAFF. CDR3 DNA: TGTGCCAGCAGCTGGGGACAAATGAACACTGAAGCTTTCTTT.

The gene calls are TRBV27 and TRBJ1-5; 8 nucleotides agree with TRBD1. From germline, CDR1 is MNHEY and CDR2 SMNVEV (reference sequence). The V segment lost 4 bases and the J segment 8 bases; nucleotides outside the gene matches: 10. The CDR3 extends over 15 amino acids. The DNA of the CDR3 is TGTGCCAGCAGTTCCTTACAGGGGGGAGTGGAGCCCCAGCATTTT. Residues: CASSSLQGGVEPQHF.

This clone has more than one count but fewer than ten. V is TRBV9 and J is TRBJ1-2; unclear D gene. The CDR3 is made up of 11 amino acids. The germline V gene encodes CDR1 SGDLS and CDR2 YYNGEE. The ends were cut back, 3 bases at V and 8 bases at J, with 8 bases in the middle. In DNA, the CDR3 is TGTGCCAGCAGCGCCCCTTCCGGCTACACCTTC. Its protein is CASSAPSGYTF.

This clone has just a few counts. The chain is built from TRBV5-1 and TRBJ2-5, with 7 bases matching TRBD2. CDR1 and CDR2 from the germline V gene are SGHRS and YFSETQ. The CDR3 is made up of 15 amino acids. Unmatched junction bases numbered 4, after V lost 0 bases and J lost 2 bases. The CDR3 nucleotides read TGCGCCAGCAGCTTGGATCCGGGGGGACAAGAGACCCAGTACTTC. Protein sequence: CASSLDPGGQETQYF.

This chain's CDR3 is CASSLEGGRGNTEAFF. CDR3 nucleotide sequence: TGTGCCAGCAGCTTAGAAGGGGGCAGGGGAAACACTGAAGCTTTCTTT. This rearrangement joins TRBV11-2 to TRBJ1-1; 7 bases map to TRBD1. V dropped 0 bases and J dropped 2; count of bases not matched to a gene: 6. The CDR3 has 16 residues. The germline V gene encodes CDR1 SGHAT and CDR2 FQNNGV.

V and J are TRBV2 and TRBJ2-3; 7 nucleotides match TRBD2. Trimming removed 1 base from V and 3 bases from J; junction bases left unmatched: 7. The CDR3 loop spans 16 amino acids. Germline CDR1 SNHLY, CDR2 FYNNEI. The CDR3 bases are TGTGCCAGCAGTGAAGAAGTCGGACTAGTTACAGATACGCAGTATTTT. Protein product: CASSEEVGLVTDTQYF.

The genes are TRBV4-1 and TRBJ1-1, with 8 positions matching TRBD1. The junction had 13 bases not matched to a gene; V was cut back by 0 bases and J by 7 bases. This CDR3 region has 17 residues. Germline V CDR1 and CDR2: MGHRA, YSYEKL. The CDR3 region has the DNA TGCGCCAGCAGCCAAGATTATGGGCAGGGGGCTTCTGGTGAAGCTTTCTTT. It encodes CASSQDYGQGASGEAFF.

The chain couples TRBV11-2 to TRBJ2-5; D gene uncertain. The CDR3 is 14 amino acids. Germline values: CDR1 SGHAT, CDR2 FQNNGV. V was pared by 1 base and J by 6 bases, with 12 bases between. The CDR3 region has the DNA TGTGCCAGCAGCTTAGGATCGGGTGTGCAGACCCAGTACTTC. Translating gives CASSLGSGVQTQYF.

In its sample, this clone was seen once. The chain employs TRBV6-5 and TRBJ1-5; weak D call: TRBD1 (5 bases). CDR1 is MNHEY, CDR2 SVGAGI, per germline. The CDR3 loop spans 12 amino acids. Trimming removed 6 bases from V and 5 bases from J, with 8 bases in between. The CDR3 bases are TGTGCCAGCAGCGCAGGGTATCAGCCCCAGCATTTT. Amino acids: CASSAGYQPQHF.

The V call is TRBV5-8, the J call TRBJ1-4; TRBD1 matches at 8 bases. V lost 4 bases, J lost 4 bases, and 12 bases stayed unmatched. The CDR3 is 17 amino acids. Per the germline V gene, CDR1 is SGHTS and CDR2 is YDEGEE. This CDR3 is CASSLGPGTGINEKLFF. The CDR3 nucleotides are TGTGCCAGCAGCCTGGGGCCCGGGACAGGAATTAATGAAAAACTGTTTTTT.

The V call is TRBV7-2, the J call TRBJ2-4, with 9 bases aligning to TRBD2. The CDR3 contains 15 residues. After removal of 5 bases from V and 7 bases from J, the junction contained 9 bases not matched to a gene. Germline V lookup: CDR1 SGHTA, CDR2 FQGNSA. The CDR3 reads CASSNAAGGGNIQYF. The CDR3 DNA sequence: TGTGCCAGCAGCAACGCAGCGGGGGGTGGGAACATTCAGTACTTC.

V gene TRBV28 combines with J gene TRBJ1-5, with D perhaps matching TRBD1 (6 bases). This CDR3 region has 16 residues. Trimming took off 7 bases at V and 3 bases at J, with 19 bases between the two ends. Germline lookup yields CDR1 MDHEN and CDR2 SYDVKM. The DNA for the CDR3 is TGTGCCAGCATTGGCCAGGGGAGAAGCATCAATCAGCCCCAGCATTTT. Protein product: CASIGQGRSINQPQHF.

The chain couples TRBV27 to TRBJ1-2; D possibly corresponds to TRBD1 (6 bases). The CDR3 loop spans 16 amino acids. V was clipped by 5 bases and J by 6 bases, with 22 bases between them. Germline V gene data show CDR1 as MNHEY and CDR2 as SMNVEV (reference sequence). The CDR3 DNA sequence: TGTGCCAGCAGTCCATCCCCCAGTGGCGGGGGCAATGGCTACACCTTC. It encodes CASSPSPSGGGNGYTF.

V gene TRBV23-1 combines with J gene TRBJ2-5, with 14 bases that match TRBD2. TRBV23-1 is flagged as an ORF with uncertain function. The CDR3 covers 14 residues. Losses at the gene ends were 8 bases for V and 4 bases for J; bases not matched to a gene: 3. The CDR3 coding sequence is TGCGCCAGCCGAGGGACTAGCGGGAGAGAGACCCAGTACTTC. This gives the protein CASRGTSGRETQYF.

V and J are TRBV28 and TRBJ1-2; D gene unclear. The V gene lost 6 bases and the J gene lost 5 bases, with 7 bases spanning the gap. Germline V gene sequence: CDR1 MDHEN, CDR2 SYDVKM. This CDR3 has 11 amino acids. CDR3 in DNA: TGTGCCAGCAGGTCAGGATATGGCTACACCTTC. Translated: CASRSGYGYTF.

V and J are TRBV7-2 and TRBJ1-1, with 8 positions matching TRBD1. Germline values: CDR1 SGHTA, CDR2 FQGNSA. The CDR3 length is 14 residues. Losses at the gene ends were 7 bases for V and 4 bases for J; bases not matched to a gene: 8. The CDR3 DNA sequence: TGTGCCAGCACATACAGGGGGGCGGGCACTGAAGCTTTCTTT. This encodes CASTYRGAGTEAFF.

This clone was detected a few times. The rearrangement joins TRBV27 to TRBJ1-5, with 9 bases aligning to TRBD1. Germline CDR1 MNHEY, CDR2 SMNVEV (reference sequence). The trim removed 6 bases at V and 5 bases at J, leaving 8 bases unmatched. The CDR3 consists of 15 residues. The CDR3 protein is CASSPGQGLYQPQHF. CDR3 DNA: TGTGCCAGCAGCCCGGGACAGGGTTTATATCAGCCCCAGCATTTT.

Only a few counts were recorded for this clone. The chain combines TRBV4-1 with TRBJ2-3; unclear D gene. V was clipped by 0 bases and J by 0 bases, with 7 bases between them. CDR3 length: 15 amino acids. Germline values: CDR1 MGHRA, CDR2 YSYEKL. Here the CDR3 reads CASSQEQYSTDTQYF. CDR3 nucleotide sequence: TGCGCCAGCAGCCAAGAGCAGTACAGCACAGATACGCAGTATTTT.